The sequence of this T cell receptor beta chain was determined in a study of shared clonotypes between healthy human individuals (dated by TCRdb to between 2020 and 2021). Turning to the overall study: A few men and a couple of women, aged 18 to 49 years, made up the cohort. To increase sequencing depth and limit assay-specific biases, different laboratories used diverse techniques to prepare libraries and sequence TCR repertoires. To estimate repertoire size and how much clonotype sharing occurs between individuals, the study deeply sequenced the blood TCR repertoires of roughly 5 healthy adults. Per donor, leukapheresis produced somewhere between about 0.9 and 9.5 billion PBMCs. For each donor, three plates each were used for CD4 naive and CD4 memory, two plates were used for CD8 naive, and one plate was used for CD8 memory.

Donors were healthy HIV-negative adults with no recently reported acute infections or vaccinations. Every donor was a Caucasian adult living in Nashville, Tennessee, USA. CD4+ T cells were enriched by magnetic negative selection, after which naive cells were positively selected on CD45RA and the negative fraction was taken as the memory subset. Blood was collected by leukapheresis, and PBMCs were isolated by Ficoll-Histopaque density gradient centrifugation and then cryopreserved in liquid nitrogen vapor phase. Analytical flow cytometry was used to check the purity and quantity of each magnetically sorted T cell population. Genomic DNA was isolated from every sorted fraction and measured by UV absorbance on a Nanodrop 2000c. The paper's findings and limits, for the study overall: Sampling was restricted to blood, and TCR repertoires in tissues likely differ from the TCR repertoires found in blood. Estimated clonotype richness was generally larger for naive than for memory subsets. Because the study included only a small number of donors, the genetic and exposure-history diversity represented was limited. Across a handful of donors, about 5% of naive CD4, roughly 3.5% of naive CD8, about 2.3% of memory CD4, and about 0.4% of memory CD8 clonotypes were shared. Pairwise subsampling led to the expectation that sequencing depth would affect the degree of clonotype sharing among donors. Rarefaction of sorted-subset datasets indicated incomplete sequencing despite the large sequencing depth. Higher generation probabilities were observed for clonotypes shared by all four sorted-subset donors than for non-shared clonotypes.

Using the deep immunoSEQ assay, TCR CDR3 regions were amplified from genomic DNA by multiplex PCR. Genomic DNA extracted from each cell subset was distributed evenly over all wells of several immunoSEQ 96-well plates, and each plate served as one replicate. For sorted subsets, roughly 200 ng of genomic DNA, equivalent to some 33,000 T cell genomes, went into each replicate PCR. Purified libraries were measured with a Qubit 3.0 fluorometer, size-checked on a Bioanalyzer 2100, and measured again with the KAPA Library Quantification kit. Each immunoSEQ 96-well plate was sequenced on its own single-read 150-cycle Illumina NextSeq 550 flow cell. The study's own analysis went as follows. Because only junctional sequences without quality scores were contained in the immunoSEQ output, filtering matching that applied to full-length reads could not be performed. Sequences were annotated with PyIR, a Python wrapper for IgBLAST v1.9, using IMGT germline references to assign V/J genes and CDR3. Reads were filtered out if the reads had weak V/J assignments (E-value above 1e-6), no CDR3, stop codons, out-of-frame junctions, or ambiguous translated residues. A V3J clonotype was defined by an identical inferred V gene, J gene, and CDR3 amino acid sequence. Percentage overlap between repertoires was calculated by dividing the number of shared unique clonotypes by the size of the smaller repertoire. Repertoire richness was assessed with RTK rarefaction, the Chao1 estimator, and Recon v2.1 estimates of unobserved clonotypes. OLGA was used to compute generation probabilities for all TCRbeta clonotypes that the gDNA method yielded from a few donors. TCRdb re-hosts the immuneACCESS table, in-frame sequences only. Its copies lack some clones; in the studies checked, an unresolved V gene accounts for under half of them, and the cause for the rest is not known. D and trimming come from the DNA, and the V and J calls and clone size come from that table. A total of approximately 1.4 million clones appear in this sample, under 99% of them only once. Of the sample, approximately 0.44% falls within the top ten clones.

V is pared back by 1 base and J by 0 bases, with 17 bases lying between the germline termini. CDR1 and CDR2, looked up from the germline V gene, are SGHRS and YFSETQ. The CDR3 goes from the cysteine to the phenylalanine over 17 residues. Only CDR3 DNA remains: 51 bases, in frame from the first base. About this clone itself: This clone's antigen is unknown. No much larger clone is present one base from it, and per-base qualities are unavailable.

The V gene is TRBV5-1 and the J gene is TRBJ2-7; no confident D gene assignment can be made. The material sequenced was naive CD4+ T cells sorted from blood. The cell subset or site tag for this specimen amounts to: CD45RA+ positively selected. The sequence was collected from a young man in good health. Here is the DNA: TGCGCCAGCAGCTTGCTCCTTGCCAGCGCCAGCTCCTACGAGCAGTACTTC. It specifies CASSLLLASASSYEQYF.